These 8 T cell receptor beta chains were sequenced from one sample in a study of technical replicates of blood from a few donors. Method: immunoSEQ multiplex PCR; TCRdb's copy keeps in-frame clones and lacks some. The data contain fewer than 85,000 clones, less than 95% of them singletons. The sequenced material came from T cells isolated from PBMCs. All receptors derive from a human donor in good health.

The genes are TRBV19 and TRBJ2-7, with a tentative D call TRBD1 (5 bases). This CDR3 has 17 residues. Germline lookup yields CDR1 LNHDA and CDR2 SQIVND (reference sequence). V gave up 5 bases and J gave up 4 bases, with 24 bases separating them. The CDR3 DNA is TGTGCCAGTAGTCCTGCCGGACACAGTCTACCATCTTACGAGCAGTACTTC. Translation: CASSPAGHSLPSYEQYF.

V usage is TRBV7-9 and J usage is TRBJ1-5; 8 positions agree with TRBD1. The CDR3 spans 15 residues. The junction had 4 bases not matched to a gene; V was cut back by 5 bases and J by 1 base. Germline V gene lookup returns CDR1 SEHNR and CDR2 FQNEAQ (reference sequence). CDR3 DNA sequence: TGTGCCAGCAGCCACGGACAGGGCAGCAATCAGCCCCAGCATTTT. This codes for CASSHGQGSNQPQHF.

V and J are TRBV28 and TRBJ1-3, with 7 bases aligning to TRBD1. From germline, CDR1 is MDHEN and CDR2 SYDVKM. CDR3 length: 17 residues. Trimming at V came to 4 bases and at J to 0 bases, leaving 9 bases not matched to a gene. The CDR3 nucleotides read TGTGCCAGCAGTTCAGGGACAGCCTATTACTCTGGAAACACCATATATTTT. Amino acid sequence: CASSSGTAYYSGNTIYF.

The CDR3 is CASSYSTTGLNTEAFF. The CDR3 bases are TGTGCCAGCAGTTACTCAACGACGGGATTAAACACTGAAGCTTTCTTT. The chain couples TRBV6-5 to TRBJ1-1; no definite D call. Trimming shortened V by 0 bases and J by 2 bases, and 13 bases separated the two germline ends. CDR3 length: 16 residues. Germline V lookup: CDR1 MNHEY, CDR2 SVGAGI.

DNA for the CDR3: TGTGCCAGCAGCACCGGACTAGCGGGGGCAGACGAGCAGTACTTC. It encodes CASSTGLAGADEQYF. The J gene is TRBJ2-7, the V gene TRBV11-3; TRBD2 matches at 13 bases. With 5 bases clipped from V and 5 bases from J, the junction kept 6 bases outside the gene matches. Germline-derived CDR1 and CDR2 are SGHNT and YENEEA. The CDR3 spans 15 residues.

J is TRBJ2-5 and V is TRBV11-3, with 8 bases aligning to TRBD1. Germline V lookup: CDR1 SGHNT, CDR2 YENEEA. The CDR3 runs to 15 residues. V lost 5 bases and J lost 1; bases outside the gene matches: 6. DNA of the CDR3: TGTGCCAGCAGCCAAGGTCAGGGGGCCCAAGAGACCCAGTACTTC. The encoded protein is CASSQGQGAQETQYF.

V gene TRBV10-3 combines with J gene TRBJ2-7; TRBD1 might be the D (5 bases). V lost 2 bases and J 6 bases, leaving 11 bases between the germline ends. Germline CDR1 ENHRY, CDR2 SYGVKD. This CDR3 spans 13 amino acids. The CDR3 loop reads CAISEETVSEQYF. CDR3 DNA sequence: TGTGCCATCAGTGAGGAGACAGTCTCCGAGCAGTACTTC.

A remark on this clone: Other nucleotide sequences in the sample specify the same CDR3. The chain couples TRBV6-5 to TRBJ2-4; D unresolved. The CDR3 runs to 14 residues. Trimming left V 2 bases short and J 0 bases short, with 5 bases between. Germline loops: CDR1 MNHEY, CDR2 SVGAGI. In nucleotides, the CDR3 is TGTGCCAGCAGTTACGGGCTAGCCAAAAACATTCAGTACTTC. Amino acids: CASSYGLAKNIQYF.